This T cell receptor (beta chain) was found in a study of blood T cell repertoires in COVID-19. The germline V gene has CDR1 LGHNA and CDR2 YNFKEQ. The germline V and J ends were trimmed by 0 bases and 7 bases, with 13 bases remaining between them. This CDR3 comprises 15 residues. In the original analysis: Reference gene primers were amplified, and this amplification served to estimate nucleated cell counts. Sequencing used immunoSEQ multiplex PCR; TCRdb keeps in-frame clones, though not all of them. The V and J calls and the clone size are those of that table, but D and trimming were determined from the DNA. The sample has about 120,000 clones, about 89% seen once; the top ten hold about a fifth.

The chain employs TRBV4-2 and TRBJ2-1; D is possibly TRBD1 (6 bases). This receptor was identified in a human donor with acute or convalescent COVID-19. The donor label of this sample is uncertain. The sequenced material came from peripheral blood. The CDR3 loop is CASSQDRGVTNEQFF. The CDR3, as DNA: TGTGCCAGCAGCCAAGACAGGGGTGTTACAAATGAGCAGTTCTTC.